The 18 T cell receptor beta chains in this list originate from one sample, sequenced in a study of human T cells and chemical hapten exposure. TCRdb reprocessed the RACE reads with MiXCR, giving one entry per CDR3 protein. The sample holds 75,000 to 80,000 distinct CDR3 sequences, around 9.3% seen once. Time point here: healthy volunteer bleed at 6 weeks. Unfractionated whole blood yielded the extracted total RNA. Specimen: whole blood. These TCRs come from a female donor in good health. Some clones in this sample may be carry-over from other donors' samples.

The V call is TRBV29-1, the J call TRBJ2-3; 8 bases are a match to TRBD1. After removal of 4 bases from V and 3 bases from J, the junction contained 3 bases not matched to a gene. This CDR3 contains 13 residues. Looked up from germline, CDR1 is SQVTM and CDR2 is ANQGSEA. As DNA, the CDR3 is TGCAGCGTTGCGGGACAGGTGACAGATACGCAGTATTTT. The encoded protein is CSVAGQVTDTQYF.

Ten or more counts support this clonotype. The gene calls are TRBV5-6 and TRBJ2-7; possibly TRBD2 for D (5 bases). Germline V gene data show CDR1 as SGHDT and CDR2 as YYEEEE. V lost 0 bases to trimming and J lost 4 bases, with 14 bases between them. This CDR3 comprises 15 residues. The CDR3 loop is CASSLGPAGGYEQYF. The CDR3 DNA is TGTGCCAGCAGCTTGGGACCCGCTGGCGGGTACGAGCAGTACTTC.

This clonotype appeared many times. The genes are TRBV18 and TRBJ2-3; the match to TRBD2 covers 8 bases. The CDR3 totals 15 residues. The germline gives CDR1 KGHSH, CDR2 LQKENI. J gave up 0 bases and V 5 bases, and 4 bases lay outside the gene matches. The CDR3 bases are TGTGCCAGCTCAGAGCGGGGGCCTAGCACAGATACGCAGTATTTT. Translating it yields CASSERGPSTDTQYF.

This clonotype came up many times. The gene calls are TRBV9 and TRBJ2-3; D is ambiguous. The CDR3 runs to 17 residues. The ends were cut back, 4 bases at V and 0 bases at J, with 18 bases in the middle. The germline CDR1 and CDR2 sequences are SGDLS and YYNGEE. Written as DNA, the CDR3 is TGTGCCAGCAGCCCTCGAGTCGGACGAACCAGCACAGATACGCAGTATTTT. This codes for CASSPRVGRTSTDTQYF.

This clonotype occurred a few times. The chain links TRBV15 to TRBJ1-4; no firm D call. Germline CDR1 is LNHNV and CDR2 is YYDKDF (reference sequence). V was clipped by 2 bases and J by 7 bases, with 17 bases between them. The CDR3 spans 16 residues. Written as DNA, the CDR3 is TGTGCCACCAGCAGATCTTCCACCTCGGTCGGTGAAAAACTGTTTTTT. Translation: CATSRSSTSVGEKLFF.

This clonotype was seen a few times. This chain links TRBV7-8 with TRBJ2-7; no definite D call. V lost 1 base, J lost 5 bases, and 9 bases lay in between. The CDR3 sequence is 13 residues long. The germline V gene encodes CDR1 SGHVS and CDR2 FQNEAQ. The CDR3 nucleotides read TGTGCCAGCAGCTTAGACGGAGTTGACGAGCAGTACTTC. Its protein is CASSLDGVDEQYF.

This chain connects TRBV30 to TRBJ2-7, with TRBD1 matching 7 bases. Unmatched junction bases numbered 8, after V lost 3 bases and J lost 3 bases. CDR1 is GTSNPN, CDR2 SVGIG, per germline (reference sequence). This CDR3 is 14 amino acids long. CDR3 in amino acids: CAWSEKGAVYEQYF. The DNA for the CDR3 is TGTGCCTGGAGCGAAAAGGGGGCAGTCTACGAGCAGTACTTC.

This clonotype showed up many times. This CDR3 reads CASSFFRGGHQPQHF. The CDR3 coding sequence is TGTGCCAGCAGTTTTTTCCGGGGAGGGCATCAGCCCCAGCATTTT. The chain combines TRBV12-3 or TRBV12-4 with TRBJ1-5; D ambiguous. V was cut by 3 bases and J by 5 bases, with 14 bases left in between. The CDR3 totals 15 residues.

The chain links TRBV7-2 to TRBJ2-1, with D tentatively TRBD2 (5 bases). Germline CDR1 and CDR2: SGHTA and FQGNSA. V shed 5 bases and J shed 7 bases, with 18 bases lying between them. This CDR3 comprises 15 residues. The CDR3 DNA reads as TGTGCCAGCAGCCCCCCCCGGCTAGCTCCGAATGAGCAGTTCTTC. Residues: CASSPPRLAPNEQFF. The entire variable domain, with the rest obtained from reference TRBV7-2 and TRBJ2-1, is as follows: GAGVSQSPSNKVTEKGKDVELRCDPISGHTALYWYRQSLGQGLEFLIYFQGNSAPDKSGLPSDRFSAERTGGSVSTLTIQRTQQEDSAVYLCASSPPRLAPNEQFFGPGTRLTVL.

The chain has TRBV5-6 and TRBJ1-2; TRBD1 matches at 9 bases. After removal of 3 bases from V and 0 bases from J, the junction contained 6 bases not matched to a gene. There are 16 residues in the CDR3. Germline V gene lookup returns CDR1 SGHDT and CDR2 YYEEEE. The CDR3 sequence is CASSSRDRDSNYGYTF. CDR3 coding DNA: TGTGCCAGCAGCTCCCGGGACAGGGATTCTAACTATGGCTACACCTTC.

The rearrangement uses TRBV4-1 and TRBJ2-3; maybe TRBD2 (5 bases). Germline CDR1 and CDR2: MGHRA and YSYEKL. The V end lost 1 base, the J end lost 5 bases, and 16 bases lay between the germline ends. The length of the CDR3 is 16 residues. This chain's CDR3 is CASSQAGGLGEDTQYF. In DNA form, the CDR3 reads TGCGCCAGCAGCCAAGCCGGCGGGTTGGGAGAAGATACGCAGTATTTT.

This clonotype has a handful of counts. The V and J genes are TRBV20-1 and TRBJ2-7, with D perhaps matching TRBD2 (6 bases). CDR1 is DFQATT, CDR2 SNEGSKA, per germline (reference sequence). The V and J ends lost 3 bases and 6 bases respectively, with 18 bases between them. The CDR3 totals 14 residues. The CDR3: CSASRDSTSGEQYF. The CDR3 nucleotides are TGCAGTGCTAGCCGGGACTCTACGAGCGGCGAGCAGTACTTC.

This clonotype has ten or more counts. This chain uses TRBV12-3 or TRBV12-4 with TRBJ2-1; 10 bases are a match to TRBD1. V shed 6 bases, J shed 8 bases, and the junction held 4 bases outside the gene matches. CDR3 length: 13 amino acids. The CDR3 nucleotides are TGTGCCAGCAGAACGACAGGGGGCGATGAGCAGTTCTTC. Residues: CASRTTGGDEQFF.

This chain connects TRBV5-1 to TRBJ2-1, with TRBD1 matching 8 bases. This CDR3 comprises 16 residues. Germline V CDR1 and CDR2: SGHRS, YFSETQ. With V trimmed by 4 bases and J by 5 bases, 11 bases remained unmatched. CDR3 in DNA: TGCGCCAGCAGCCCGGACAGGGTCTTACCTAACAATGAGCAGTTCTTC. Residues: CASSPDRVLPNNEQFF.

Concerning this clonotype: A much larger clone differs from this one at a single base, so this may be a read error. V is TRBV6-2 or TRBV6-3 and J is TRBJ1-5; D may be TRBD1 (6 bases). The ends were cut back, 6 bases at V and 2 bases at J, with 8 bases in the middle. The CDR3 is made up of 13 amino acids. Germline V gene data show CDR1 as MNHEY and CDR2 as SVGEGT. The CDR3 region has the DNA TGTGCCAGCAGCCAGGGGTGCAATCAGCCCCAGCATTTT. Translating it yields CASSQGCNQPQHF.

This clonotype was seen many times. The V call is TRBV29-1, the J call TRBJ2-3; 12 bases line up with TRBD2. Trimming took 5 bases from V and 0 from J; bases not matched to a gene: 9. The CDR3 sequence is 17 residues long. From germline, CDR1 is SQVTM and CDR2 ANQGSEA. This chain's CDR3 is CSVTGLAGPTSTDTQYF. CDR3 in DNA: TGCAGCGTTACAGGACTAGCGGGGCCCACTAGCACAGATACGCAGTATTTT.

The V gene is TRBV5-1, the J gene TRBJ1-1, with 7 bases that match TRBD1. The length of the CDR3 is 15 residues. With V trimmed by 5 bases and J by 4 bases, 11 bases remained unmatched. Per the germline V gene, CDR1 is SGHRS and CDR2 is YFSETQ. The CDR3 reads CASSPTTGEGTEAFF. The CDR3 bases are TGCGCCAGCAGTCCCACTACAGGGGAGGGCACTGAAGCTTTCTTT.

This clonotype was recorded many times. The rearrangement joins TRBV2 to TRBJ2-7, with D possibly matching TRBD2 (6 bases). Germline CDR1 reads SNHLY; CDR2 reads FYNNEI. Trimming took 6 bases from V and 5 from J, leaving 8 bases between them. The CDR3 has 11 residues. CDR3 sequence reads: CASRGTDEQYF. DNA of the CDR3: TGTGCCAGCAGGGGGACTGACGAGCAGTACTTC. Based on the CDR3 plus reference TRBV2 and TRBJ2-7, the full variable domain is EPEVTQTPSHQVTQMGQEVILRCVPISNHLYFYWYRQILGQKVEFLVSFYNNEISEKSEIFDDQFSVERPDGSNFTLKIRSTKLEDSAMYFCASRGTDEQYFGPGTRLTVT.